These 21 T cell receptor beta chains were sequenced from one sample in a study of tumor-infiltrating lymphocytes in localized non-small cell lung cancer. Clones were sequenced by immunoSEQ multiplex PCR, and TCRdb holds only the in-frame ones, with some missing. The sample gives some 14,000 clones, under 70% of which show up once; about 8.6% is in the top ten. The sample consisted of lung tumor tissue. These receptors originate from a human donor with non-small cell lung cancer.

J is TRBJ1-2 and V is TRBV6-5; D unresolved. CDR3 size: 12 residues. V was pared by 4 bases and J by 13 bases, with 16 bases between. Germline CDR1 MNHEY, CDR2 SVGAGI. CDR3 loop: CASSFNDETLTF. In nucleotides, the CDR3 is TGTGCCAGCAGTTTTAATGACGAAACCCTCACCTTC.

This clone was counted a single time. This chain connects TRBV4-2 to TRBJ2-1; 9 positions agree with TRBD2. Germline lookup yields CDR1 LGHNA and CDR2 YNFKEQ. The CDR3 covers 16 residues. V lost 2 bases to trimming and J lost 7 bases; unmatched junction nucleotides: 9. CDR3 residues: CASSQLPAGGLNEQFF. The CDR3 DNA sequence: TGTGCCAGCAGCCAACTCCCCGCGGGGGGGCTGAATGAGCAGTTCTTC.

The CDR3 here is CAISEPPGTSGRVPDTQYF. For the CDR3, the DNA is TGTGCCATCAGTGAGCCCCCAGGGACTAGCGGGAGGGTTCCAGATACGCAGTATTTT. V and J are TRBV10-3 and TRBJ2-3; 16 bases are shared with TRBD2. The CDR3 is 19 residues long. The V and J ends lost 2 bases and 4 bases, in that order; junction bases with no gene match: 9. Germline loops: CDR1 ENHRY, CDR2 SYGVKD.

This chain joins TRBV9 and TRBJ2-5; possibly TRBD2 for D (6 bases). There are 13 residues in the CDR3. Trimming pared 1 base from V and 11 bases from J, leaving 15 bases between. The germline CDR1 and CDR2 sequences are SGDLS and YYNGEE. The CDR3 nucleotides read TGTGCCAGCAGCGTATCCCGGACGGGGGAGCAGTACTTC. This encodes CASSVSRTGEQYF.

The DNA for the CDR3 is TGTGCCAGCAGCTTATGGGACAGATACGAGCAGTACTTC. Translated: CASSLWDRYEQYF. This chain links TRBV7-2 with TRBJ2-7, with 7 bases aligning to TRBD1. Trimming at V came to 2 bases and at J to 4 bases, leaving 2 bases not matched to a gene. The CDR3 spans 13 residues. Per the germline V gene, CDR1 is SGHTA and CDR2 is FQGNSA.

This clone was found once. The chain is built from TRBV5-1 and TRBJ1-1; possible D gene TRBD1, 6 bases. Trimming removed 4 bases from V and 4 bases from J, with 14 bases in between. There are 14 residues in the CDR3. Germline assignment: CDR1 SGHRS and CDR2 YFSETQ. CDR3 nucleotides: TGCGCCAGCAGCCGTGGGGGGGCGGGCACTGAAGCTTTCTTT. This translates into CASSRGGAGTEAFF.

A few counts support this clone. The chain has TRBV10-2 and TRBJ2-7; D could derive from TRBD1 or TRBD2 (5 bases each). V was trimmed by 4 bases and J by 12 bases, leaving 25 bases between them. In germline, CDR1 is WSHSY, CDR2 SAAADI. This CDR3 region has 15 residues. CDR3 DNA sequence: TGCGCCAGCAGTGTAGCCGGGACCGAACTTGCTCGGGTGTACTTC. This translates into CASSVAGTELARVYF.

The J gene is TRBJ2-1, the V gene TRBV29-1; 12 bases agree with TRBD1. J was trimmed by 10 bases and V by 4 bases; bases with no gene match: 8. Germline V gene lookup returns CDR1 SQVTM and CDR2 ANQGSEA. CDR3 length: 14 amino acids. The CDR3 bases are TGCAGCGTTGCCCGGGGACAGGGGGCGGGGGAGCAGTTCTTC. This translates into CSVARGQGAGEQFF.

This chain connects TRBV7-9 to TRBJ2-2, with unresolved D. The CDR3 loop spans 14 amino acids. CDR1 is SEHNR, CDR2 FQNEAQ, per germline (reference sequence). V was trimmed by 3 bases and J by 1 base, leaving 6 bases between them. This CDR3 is CASSFAGNTGELFF. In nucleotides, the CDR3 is TGTGCCAGCAGCTTCGCCGGGAACACCGGGGAGCTGTTTTTT.

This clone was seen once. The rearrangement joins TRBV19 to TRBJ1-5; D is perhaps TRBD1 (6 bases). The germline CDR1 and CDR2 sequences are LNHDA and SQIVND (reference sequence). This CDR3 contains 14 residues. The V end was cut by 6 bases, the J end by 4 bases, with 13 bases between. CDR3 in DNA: TGTGCCAGTAGATCAGGGGCCGCTAATCAGCCCCAGCATTTT. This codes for CASRSGAANQPQHF.

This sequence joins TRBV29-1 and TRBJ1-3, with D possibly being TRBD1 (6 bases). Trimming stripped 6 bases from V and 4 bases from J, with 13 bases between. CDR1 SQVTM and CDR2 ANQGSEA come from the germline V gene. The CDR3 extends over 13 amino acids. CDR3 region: CSVGPGQGNTIYF. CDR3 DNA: TGCAGCGTCGGACCCGGACAGGGAAACACCATATATTTT.

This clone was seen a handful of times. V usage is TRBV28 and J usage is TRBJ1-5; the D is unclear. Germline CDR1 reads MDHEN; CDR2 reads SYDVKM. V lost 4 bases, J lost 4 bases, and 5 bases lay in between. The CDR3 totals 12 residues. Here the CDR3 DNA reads TGTGCCAGCAGTTGGAGAAATCAGCCCCAGCATTTT. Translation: CASSWRNQPQHF.

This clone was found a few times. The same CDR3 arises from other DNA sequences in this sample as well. The CDR3 sequence is CASSLGSGANVLTF. CDR3 coding DNA: TGTGCCAGCAGCTTGGGCTCTGGGGCCAACGTCCTGACTTTC. The genes are TRBV7-8 and TRBJ2-6; D is unresolved. The CDR3 length is 14 residues. Trimming took off 3 bases at V and 0 bases at J, with 3 bases between the two ends. Germline V gene lookup returns CDR1 SGHVS and CDR2 FQNEAQ.

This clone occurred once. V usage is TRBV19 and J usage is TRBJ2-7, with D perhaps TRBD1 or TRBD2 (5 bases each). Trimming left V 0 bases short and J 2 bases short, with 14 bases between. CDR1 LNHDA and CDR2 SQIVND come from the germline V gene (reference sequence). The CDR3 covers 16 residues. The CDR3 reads CASSIDSGTWTYEQYF. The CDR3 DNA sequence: TGTGCCAGTAGTATAGATTCAGGGACGTGGACCTACGAGCAGTACTTC.

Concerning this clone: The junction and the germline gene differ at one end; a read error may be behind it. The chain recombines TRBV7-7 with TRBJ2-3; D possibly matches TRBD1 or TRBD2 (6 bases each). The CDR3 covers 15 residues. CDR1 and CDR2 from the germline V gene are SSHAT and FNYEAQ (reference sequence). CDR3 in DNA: TGTGCTAGCAGCTTAGGGGGGCTAAGGTCAGATACGCAGTATTTT. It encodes CASSLGGLRSDTQYF.

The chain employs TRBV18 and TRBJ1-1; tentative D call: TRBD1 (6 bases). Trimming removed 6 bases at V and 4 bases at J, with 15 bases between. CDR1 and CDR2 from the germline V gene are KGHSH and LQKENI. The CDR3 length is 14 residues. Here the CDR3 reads CASSATGQGTEAFF. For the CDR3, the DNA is TGTGCCAGCTCGGCTACAGGGCAGGGCACTGAAGCTTTCTTT.

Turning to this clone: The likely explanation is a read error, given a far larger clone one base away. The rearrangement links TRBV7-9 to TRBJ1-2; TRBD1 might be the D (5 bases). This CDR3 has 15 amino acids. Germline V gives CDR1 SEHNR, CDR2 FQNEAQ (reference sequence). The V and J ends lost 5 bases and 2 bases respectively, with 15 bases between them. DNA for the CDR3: TGTGCCAGCAGCGGAGGGACCTATATCAACTATGGCTACACCTTC. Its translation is CASSGGTYINYGYTF. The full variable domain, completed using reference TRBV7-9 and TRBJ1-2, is DTGVSQNPRHKITKRGQNVTFRCDPISEHNRLYWYRQTLGQGPEFLTYFQNEAQLEKSRLLSDRFSAERPKGSFSTLEIQRTEQGDSAMYLCASSGGTYINYGYTFGSGTRLTVV.

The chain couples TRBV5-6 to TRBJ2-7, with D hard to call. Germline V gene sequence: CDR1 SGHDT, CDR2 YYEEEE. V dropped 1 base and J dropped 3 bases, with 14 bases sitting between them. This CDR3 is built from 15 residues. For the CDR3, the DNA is TGTGCCAGCAGCTTGTTGGATAGGGCTAACTACGAGCAGTACTTC. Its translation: CASSLLDRANYEQYF. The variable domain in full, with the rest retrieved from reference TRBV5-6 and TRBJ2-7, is DAGVTQSPTHLIKTRGQQVTLRCSPKSGHDTVSWYQQALGQGPQFIFQYYEEEERQRGNFPDRFSGHQFPNYSSELNVNALLLGDSALYLCASSLLDRANYEQYFGPGTRLTVT.

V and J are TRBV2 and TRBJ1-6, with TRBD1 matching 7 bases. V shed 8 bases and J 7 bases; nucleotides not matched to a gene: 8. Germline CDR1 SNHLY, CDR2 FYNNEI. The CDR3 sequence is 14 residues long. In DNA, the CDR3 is TGTGCCAGCCAGGGACAGACCGTAAATTCACCCCTCCACTTT. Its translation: CASQGQTVNSPLHF.

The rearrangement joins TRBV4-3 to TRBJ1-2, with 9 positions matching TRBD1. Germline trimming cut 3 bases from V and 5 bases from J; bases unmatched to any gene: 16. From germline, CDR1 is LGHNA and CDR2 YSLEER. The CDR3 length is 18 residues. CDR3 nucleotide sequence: TGCGCCAGCAGCCAGCAGCCCGGTGTGCCCGGGACAGGGTATGGCTACACCTTC. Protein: CASSQQPGVPGTGYGYTF.

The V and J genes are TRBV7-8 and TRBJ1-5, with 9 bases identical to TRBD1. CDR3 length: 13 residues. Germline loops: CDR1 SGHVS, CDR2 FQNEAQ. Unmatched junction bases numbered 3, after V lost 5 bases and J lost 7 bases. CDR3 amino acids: CASSSDRGQPQHF. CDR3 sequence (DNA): TGTGCCAGCAGCAGTGACAGGGGGCAGCCCCAGCATTTT.